This T cell receptor (beta chain) was recorded in a study of identical twins. This CDR3 comprises 14 residues. In germline, CDR1 is MNHEY, CDR2 SVGEGT. Trimming pared 4 bases from V and 3 bases from J, leaving 13 bases between. This clonotype was recorded a few times. Unique molecular identifiers were present on the cDNA, which also gained a universal primer site by template switching. MiXCR, applied by TCRdb to the 5' RACE reads, yields one record per CDR3 protein. This table has some 760,000 distinct CDR3 sequences, roughly 20% appearing once. These records were also assigned to another study, of T cells expressing NK-cell markers.

The rearrangement links TRBV6-2 or TRBV6-3 to TRBJ2-7, with D perhaps matching TRBD2 (5 bases). The sample consisted of PBMCs. The TCR was taken from a woman younger than 30 in good health. In DNA form, the CDR3 reads TGTGCCAGCAGTTTTTCCGGGATTTACTACGAGCAGTACTTC. It translates to CASSFSGIYYEQYF.